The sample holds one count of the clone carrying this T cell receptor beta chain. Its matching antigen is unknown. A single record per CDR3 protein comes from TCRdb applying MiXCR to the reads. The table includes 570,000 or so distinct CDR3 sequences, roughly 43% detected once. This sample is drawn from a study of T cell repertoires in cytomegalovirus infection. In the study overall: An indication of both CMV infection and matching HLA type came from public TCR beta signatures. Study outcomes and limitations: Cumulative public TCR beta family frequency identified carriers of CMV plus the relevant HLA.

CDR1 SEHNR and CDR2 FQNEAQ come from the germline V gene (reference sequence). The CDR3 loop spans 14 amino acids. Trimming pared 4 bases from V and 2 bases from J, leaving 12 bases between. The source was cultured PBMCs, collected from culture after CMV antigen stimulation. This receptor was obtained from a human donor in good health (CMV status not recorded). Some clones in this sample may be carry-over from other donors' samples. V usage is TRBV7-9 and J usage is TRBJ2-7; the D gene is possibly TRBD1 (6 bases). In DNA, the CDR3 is TGTGCCAGCAGCTCCAACAGGGTCCCCTACGAGCAGTACTTC. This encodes CASSSNRVPYEQYF.